The 6 T cell receptor beta chains presented below share a single source sample, sequenced in a study of T cell responses to AZD1222 COVID-19 vaccine. The data were produced by immunoSEQ multiplex PCR, yet TCRdb's version contains in-frame clones alone and is incomplete. The profile covers some 170,000 clones, with roughly 91% appearing a single time and approximately 1.6% taken by the ten largest. The specimen was peripheral blood, collected on day 0 of AZD1222 vaccination. Source of these receptors: an adult in good health.

The V and J genes are TRBV6-6 and TRBJ1-5; D unresolved. This CDR3 has 15 amino acids. In germline, CDR1 is MNHNY, CDR2 SVGAGI (reference sequence). The V end lost 6 bases, the J end lost 0 bases, and 12 bases lay between the germline ends. CDR3 region: CASRPNDVSNQPQHF. The CDR3 DNA reads as TGTGCCAGCAGGCCCAACGACGTTAGCAATCAGCCCCAGCATTTT.

The chain carries TRBV28 and TRBJ2-7; D unclear. Deletions cut 1 base from V and 5 bases from J, with 12 bases between. The CDR3 has 14 amino acids. Germline assignment: CDR1 MDHEN and CDR2 SYDVKM. Here the CDR3 reads CASSLLSPRNEQYF. The CDR3 DNA reads as TGTGCCAGCAGTTTATTGTCCCCAAGGAACGAGCAGTACTTC.

The gene calls are TRBV2 and TRBJ1-4; possible D gene TRBD1, 6 bases. Germline V lookup: CDR1 SNHLY, CDR2 FYNNEI. V lost 3 bases, J lost 8 bases, and 22 bases lay in between. The CDR3 consists of 17 residues. This CDR3 is CASSEGGRGQIREKLFF. The CDR3 coding sequence is TGTGCCAGCAGTGAGGGGGGTCGGGGGCAGATCCGGGAAAAACTGTTTTTT.

The table lists this clone with a few counts. The rearrangement links TRBV6-2 or TRBV6-3 to TRBJ1-2; TRBD1 matches at 7 bases. Losses at the gene ends were 5 bases for V and 3 bases for J; bases not matched to a gene: 3. Germline CDR1 and CDR2: MNHEY and SVGEGT. There are 13 residues in the CDR3. The CDR3 bases are TGTGCCAGCAGTCACGGGACAGACTATGGCTACACCTTC. This encodes CASSHGTDYGYTF.

This chain uses TRBV5-1 with TRBJ2-3, with 14 bases lining up with TRBD2. The ends lost 4 bases at V and 6 bases at J; junction bases unmatched: 7. From germline, CDR1 is SGHRS and CDR2 YFSETQ. The CDR3 is made up of 16 amino acids. CDR3 sequence: CASSSGTSGSGDTQYF. DNA of the CDR3: TGCGCCAGCAGCAGCGGGACTAGCGGGAGTGGTGATACGCAGTATTTT. Variable domain in full (rest from reference TRBV5-1 and TRBJ2-3): KAGVTQTPRYLIKTRGQQVTLSCSPISGHRSVSWYQQTPGQGLQFLFEYFSETQRNKGNFPGRFSGRQFSNSRSEMNVSTLELGDSALYLCASSSGTSGSGDTQYFGPGTRLTVL.

The rearrangement links TRBV7-9 to TRBJ2-7; D gene ambiguous. Trimming shortened V by 3 bases and J by 2 bases, and 11 bases separated the two germline ends. The length of the CDR3 is 14 residues. Germline V gene sequence: CDR1 SEHNR, CDR2 FQNEAQ (reference sequence). The CDR3 nucleotides are TGTGCCAGCAGCTTCGGGTCGTCCACCTACGAGCAGTACTTC. Translated: CASSFGSSTYEQYF.